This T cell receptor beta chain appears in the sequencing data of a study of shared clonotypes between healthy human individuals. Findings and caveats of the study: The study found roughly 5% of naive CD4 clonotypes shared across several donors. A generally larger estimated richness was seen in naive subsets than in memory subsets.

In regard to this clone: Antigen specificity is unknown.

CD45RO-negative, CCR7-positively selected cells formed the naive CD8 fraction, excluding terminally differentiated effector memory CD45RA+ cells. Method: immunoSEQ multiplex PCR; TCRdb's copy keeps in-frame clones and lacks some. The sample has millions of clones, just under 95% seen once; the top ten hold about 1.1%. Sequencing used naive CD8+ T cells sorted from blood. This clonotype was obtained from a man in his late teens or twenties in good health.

Here the CDR3 DNA reads TGTGCCAGCAGTTACTATGGACTAGCGGGGGATACGCAGTATTTT. Its translation: CASSYYGLAGDTQYF. The chain combines TRBV6-6 with TRBJ2-3; 12 bases align to TRBD2. This CDR3 spans 15 amino acids. The V gene end was trimmed by 1 base and the J gene end by 6 bases; junction bases not matched to a gene: 2. CDR1 is MNHNY and CDR2 is SVGAGI in the germline V gene (reference sequence).